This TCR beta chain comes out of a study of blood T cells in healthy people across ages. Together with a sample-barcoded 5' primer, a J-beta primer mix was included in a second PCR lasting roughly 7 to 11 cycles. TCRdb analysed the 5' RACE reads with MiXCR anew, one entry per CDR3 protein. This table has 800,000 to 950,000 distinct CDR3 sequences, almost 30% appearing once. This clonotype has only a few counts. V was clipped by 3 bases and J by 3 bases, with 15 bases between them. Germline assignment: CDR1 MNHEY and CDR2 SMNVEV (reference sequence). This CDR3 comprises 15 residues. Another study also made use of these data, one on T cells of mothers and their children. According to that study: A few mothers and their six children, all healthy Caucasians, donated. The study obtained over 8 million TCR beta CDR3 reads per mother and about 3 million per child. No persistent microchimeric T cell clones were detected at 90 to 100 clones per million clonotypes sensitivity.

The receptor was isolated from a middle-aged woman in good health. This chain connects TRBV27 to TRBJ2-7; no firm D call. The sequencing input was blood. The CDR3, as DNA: TGTGCCAGCAGTTTGGAAGCCCACAGCCTCTACGAGCAGTACTTC. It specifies CASSLEAHSLYEQYF.